The clone carrying this TCR beta chain was counted ten times or more. The data belong to a study of early T cells in non-severe SARS-CoV-2 infection. Looked up from germline, CDR1 is KGHSH and CDR2 is LQKENI. The CDR3 runs 14 residues. V shed 2 bases and J shed 1 base, with 8 bases lying between them. Individual cDNA molecules carried attached unique molecular identifiers. One entry per CDR3 protein results from TCRdb running MiXCR on the 5' RACE reads. This table has about 60,000 distinct CDR3 sequences, roughly a fifth appearing once. The material was whole blood, obtained at baseline. The TCR sequence derives from an adult who was a healthcare worker with PCR-confirmed SARS-CoV-2 infection or an uninfected control (not recorded which). J is TRBJ1-1 and V is TRBV18; D uncertain. The CDR3 here is CASSPNRANTEAFF. As DNA, the CDR3 is TGTGCCAGCTCACCAAACCGTGCGAACACTGAAGCTTTCTTT.